This T cell receptor beta chain derives from a study of T cells in pancreatic ductal adenocarcinoma. CDR3 length equals 16 residues. The J segment lost 0 bases and the V segment lost 4 bases, leaving 6 bases of the junction unmatched. CDR1 and CDR2 (germline): LGHNA, YSLEER. Selected pancreatic ductal adenocarcinoma patients had undergone surgery without neoadjuvant therapy. Some clones are missing from TCRdb's copy, which holds only in-frame ones; the method was immunoSEQ multiplex PCR. This sample yields 8,500 to 9,500 clones, of which approximately 89% are seen a single time; approximately 3.1% belongs to the top ten.

The chain uses TRBV4-3 and TRBJ2-7; 10 bases are shared with TRBD2. The sequence derives from a human donor with pancreatic ductal adenocarcinoma. The sample consisted of PBMCs. CDR3: CASSPGSGRASYEQYF. The CDR3 DNA follows: TGCGCCAGCAGCCCTGGGAGCGGGAGGGCCTCCTACGAGCAGTACTTC.